The TCR beta chain under discussion was sequenced for a study of T cells in Graves' hyperthyroidism and ophthalmopathy. Study at large: Pretreatment peripheral blood was obtained at initial diagnosis.

There are 15 residues in the CDR3. V trimming: 5 bases; J trimming: 0 bases; junction bases outside the gene matches: 9. Looked up from germline, CDR1 is DFQATT and CDR2 is SNEGSKA (reference sequence). Template material for amplifying TCR beta CDR3 regions consisted of RNA transcripts. First-round RT-PCR with HTBI primers amplified the TCR CDR3 region. TCRdb reprocessed the multiplex PCR reads with MiXCR, giving one entry per CDR3 protein. The top ten clones hold roughly 10% of a sample with approximately 740,000 distinct CDR3 sequences, 14% of them seen once. A lack of ophthalmopathy progression within 18 months defined stable Graves' hyperthyroidism. At least ten counts were recorded for this clonotype.

This TCR derives from a woman in her late teens or twenties with Graves' hyperthyroidism. The chain carries TRBV20-1 and TRBJ2-7; 8 nucleotides align to TRBD2. Source material: blood. The CDR3 here is CSALDSGAGSYEQYF. The CDR3 nucleotides read TGCAGTGCTCTCGATAGCGGGGCCGGCTCCTACGAGCAGTACTTC.